This T cell receptor beta chain is drawn from a study of blood T cell repertoires in COVID-19. The CDR3 is made up of 14 amino acids. V gave up 0 bases and J gave up 4 bases, with 7 bases separating them. Germline loops: CDR1 SGHNT, CDR2 YYREEE (reference sequence). The method was immunoSEQ multiplex PCR; TCRdb's version includes in-frame clones alone and lacks a portion of them. Here the sample spans about 250,000 clones, around 83% being singletons. The sequenced sample consisted of peripheral blood. The chain recombines TRBV5-4 with TRBJ1-4; D uncertain. This clonotype originated in a man at least 80 years old with acute or convalescent COVID-19. CDR3 in DNA: TGTGCCAGCAGCTTGGGGGCAAGTAATGAAAAACTGTTTTTT. This gives the protein CASSLGASNEKLFF. The full variable domain, rest sourced from reference TRBV5-4 and TRBJ1-4, is ETGVTQSPTHLIKTRGQQVTLRCSSQSGHNTVSWYQQALGQGPQFIFQYYREEENGRGNFPPRFSGLQFPNYSSELNVNALELDDSALYLCASSLGASNEKLFFGSGTQLSVL.